Listed here are 6 T cell receptor beta chains from one sample, sequenced in a study of cytomegalovirus exposure and HLA in healthy donors. The PCR employed 60 Vbeta primers together with 13 Jbeta primers. Sequencing was performed with immunoSEQ multiplex PCR; in TCRdb, only in-frame clones are kept and a portion is missing. The sample consists of roughly 200,000 clones, roughly 91% of them appearing once. Sequencing was carried out using PBMCs. The origin of the receptors is a woman younger than 35 in good health and CMV-seronegative.

V and J are TRBV5-1 and TRBJ2-7, with 10 bases that match TRBD2. The CDR3 has 16 residues. Germline CDR1 is SGHRS and CDR2 is YFSETQ. Unmatched junction bases numbered 11, after V lost 4 bases and J lost 4 bases. CDR3 nucleotide sequence: TGCGCCAGCAGCCCCTCGACTAGCGGGTCTCTTTACGAGCAGTACTTC. This encodes CASSPSTSGSLYEQYF.

The V and J genes are TRBV2 and TRBJ2-7, with 7 nucleotides matching TRBD1. The CDR3 contains 13 residues. Germline CDR1 is SNHLY and CDR2 is FYNNEI. J lost 4 bases, V lost 6 bases, and 6 bases had no gene match. CDR3 in amino acids: CASRLTGPYEQYF. Here the CDR3 DNA reads TGTGCCAGCAGATTGACAGGGCCTTACGAGCAGTACTTC. Full variable domain (rest looked up from reference TRBV2 and TRBJ2-7): EPEVTQTPSHQVTQMGQEVILRCVPISNHLYFYWYRQILGQKVEFLVSFYNNEISEKSEIFDDQFSVERPDGSNFTLKIRSTKLEDSAMYFCASRLTGPYEQYFGPGTRLTVT.

The rearrangement links TRBV5-1 to TRBJ2-7, with D unclear. CDR3 length: 13 residues. CDR1 and CDR2 from the germline V gene are SGHRS and YFSETQ. V lost 2 bases and J lost 3, with 9 bases in between. The CDR3 coding sequence is TGCGCCAGCAGCTTAAACTCCGACTACGAGCAGTACTTC. Translated: CASSLNSDYEQYF.

The gene calls are TRBV27 and TRBJ2-7; TRBD1 matches 9 bases. The CDR3 has 13 residues. Per the germline V gene, CDR1 is MNHEY and CDR2 is SMNVEV (reference sequence). Trimming at V came to 6 bases and at J to 7 bases, leaving 7 bases not matched to a gene. The CDR3 loop is CASRGQGGGEQYF. CDR3 DNA: TGTGCCAGCAGGGGACAGGGAGGTGGGGAGCAGTACTTC.

The chain recombines TRBV10-3 with TRBJ2-7, with TRBD2 matching 12 bases. CDR1 and CDR2 (germline): ENHRY, SYGVKD. This CDR3 spans 13 amino acids. The ends lost 8 bases at V and 4 bases at J; junction bases unmatched: 3. Written as DNA, the CDR3 is TGTGCCATCGGACTAGCGGGAAAGTACGAGCAGTACTTC. Protein product: CAIGLAGKYEQYF.

The genes are TRBV7-9 and TRBJ2-1; D is unresolved. V lost 5 bases and J 5 bases, leaving 13 bases between the germline ends. The V gene's germline CDR1 is SEHNR and CDR2 FQNEAQ (reference sequence). The CDR3 totals 14 residues. The CDR3 nucleotides are TGTGCCAGCAGCCAGACCACCAGGAACAATGAGCAGTTCTTC. Protein product: CASSQTTRNNEQFF.